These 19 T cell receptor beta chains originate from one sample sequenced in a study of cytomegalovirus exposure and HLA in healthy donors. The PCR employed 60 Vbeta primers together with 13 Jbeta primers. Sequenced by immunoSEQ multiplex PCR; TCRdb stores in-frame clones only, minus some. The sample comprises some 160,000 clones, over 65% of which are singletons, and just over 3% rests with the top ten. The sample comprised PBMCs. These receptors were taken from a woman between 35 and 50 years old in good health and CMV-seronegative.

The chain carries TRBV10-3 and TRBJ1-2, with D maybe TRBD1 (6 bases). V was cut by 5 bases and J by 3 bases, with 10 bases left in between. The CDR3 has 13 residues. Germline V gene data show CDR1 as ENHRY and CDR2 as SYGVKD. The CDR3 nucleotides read TGTGCCATCAGTCAACAGGGAGACTATGGCTACACCTTC. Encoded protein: CAISQQGDYGYTF.

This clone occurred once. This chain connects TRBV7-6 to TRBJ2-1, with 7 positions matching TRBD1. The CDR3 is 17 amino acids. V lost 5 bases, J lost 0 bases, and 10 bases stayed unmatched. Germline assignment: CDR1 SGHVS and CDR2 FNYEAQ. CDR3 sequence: CASSATIQGSSYNEQFF. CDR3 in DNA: TGTGCCAGCAGCGCTACTATACAGGGGAGCTCCTACAATGAGCAGTTCTTC.

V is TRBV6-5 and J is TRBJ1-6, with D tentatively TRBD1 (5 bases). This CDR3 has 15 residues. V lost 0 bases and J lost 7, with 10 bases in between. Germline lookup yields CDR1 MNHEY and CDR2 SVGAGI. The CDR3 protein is CASSYSGRVNSPLHF. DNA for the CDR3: TGTGCCAGCAGTTACTCGGGCAGGGTGAATTCACCCCTCCACTTT.

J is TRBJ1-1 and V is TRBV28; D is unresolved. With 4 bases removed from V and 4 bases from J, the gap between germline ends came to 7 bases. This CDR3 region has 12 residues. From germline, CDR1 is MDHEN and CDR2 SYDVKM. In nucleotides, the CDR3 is TGTGCCAGCAGTTCCACTCCCACTGAAGCTTTCTTT. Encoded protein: CASSSTPTEAFF.

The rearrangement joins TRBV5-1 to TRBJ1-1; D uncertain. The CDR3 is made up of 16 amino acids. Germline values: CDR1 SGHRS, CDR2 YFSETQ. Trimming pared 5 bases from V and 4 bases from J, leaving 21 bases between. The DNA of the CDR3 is TGCGCCAGCAGTCCCCCCAGGTCCTCCAGCCTCACTGAAGCTTTCTTT. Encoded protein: CASSPPRSSSLTEAFF.

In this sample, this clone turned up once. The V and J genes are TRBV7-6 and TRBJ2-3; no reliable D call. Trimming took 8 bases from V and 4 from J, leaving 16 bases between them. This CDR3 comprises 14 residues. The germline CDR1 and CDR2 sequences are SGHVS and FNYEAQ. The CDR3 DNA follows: TGTGCCAGCGCCCCGGCAGCGTCGTCAGATACGCAGTATTTT. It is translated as CASAPAASSDTQYF.

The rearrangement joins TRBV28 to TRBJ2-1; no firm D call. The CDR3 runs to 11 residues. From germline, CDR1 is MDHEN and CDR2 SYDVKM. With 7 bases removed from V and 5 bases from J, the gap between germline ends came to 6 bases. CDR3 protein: CASKSNNEQFF. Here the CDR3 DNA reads TGTGCCAGCAAGAGTAACAATGAGCAGTTCTTC.

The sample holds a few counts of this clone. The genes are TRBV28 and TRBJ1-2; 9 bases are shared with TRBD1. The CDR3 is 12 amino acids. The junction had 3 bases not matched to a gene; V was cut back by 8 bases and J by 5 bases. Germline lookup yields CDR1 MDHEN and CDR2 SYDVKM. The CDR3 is CASSDRGYGYTF. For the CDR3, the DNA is TGTGCCAGCTCGGACAGGGGTTATGGCTACACCTTC.

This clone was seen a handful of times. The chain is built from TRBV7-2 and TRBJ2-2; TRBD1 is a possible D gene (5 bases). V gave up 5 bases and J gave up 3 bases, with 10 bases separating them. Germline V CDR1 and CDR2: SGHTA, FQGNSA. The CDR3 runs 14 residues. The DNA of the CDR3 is TGTGCCAGCAGCCGCAGGGTTTACACCGGGGAGCTGTTTTTT. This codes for CASSRRVYTGELFF. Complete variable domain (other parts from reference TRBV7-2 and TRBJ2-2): GAGVSQSPSNKVTEKGKDVELRCDPISGHTALYWYRQSLGQGLEFLIYFQGNSAPDKSGLPSDRFSAERTGGSVSTLTIQRTQQEDSAVYLCASSRRVYTGELFFGEGSRLTVL.

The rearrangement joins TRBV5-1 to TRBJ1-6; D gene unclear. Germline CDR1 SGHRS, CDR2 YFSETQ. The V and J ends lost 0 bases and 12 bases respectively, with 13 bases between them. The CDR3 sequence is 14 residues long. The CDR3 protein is CASSLVVSRGPLHF. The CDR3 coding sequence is TGCGCCAGCAGCTTGGTTGTTTCAAGAGGACCCCTCCACTTT.

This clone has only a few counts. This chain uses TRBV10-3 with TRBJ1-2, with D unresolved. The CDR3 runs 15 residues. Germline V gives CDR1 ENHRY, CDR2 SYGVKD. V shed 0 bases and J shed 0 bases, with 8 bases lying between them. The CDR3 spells CAISESVAANYGYTF. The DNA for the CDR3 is TGTGCCATCAGTGAGTCGGTGGCAGCTAACTATGGCTACACCTTC.

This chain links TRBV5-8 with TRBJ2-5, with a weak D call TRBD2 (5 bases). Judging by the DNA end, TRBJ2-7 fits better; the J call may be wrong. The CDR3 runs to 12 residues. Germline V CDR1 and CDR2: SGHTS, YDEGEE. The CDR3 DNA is TGTGCCAGCAGCCGCGGGTCCTACGAGCAGTACTTC. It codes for CASSRGSYEQYF.

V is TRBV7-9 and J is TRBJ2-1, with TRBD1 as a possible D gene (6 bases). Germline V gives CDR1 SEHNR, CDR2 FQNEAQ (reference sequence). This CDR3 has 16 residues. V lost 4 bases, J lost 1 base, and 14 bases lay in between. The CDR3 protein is CASSSTGLYSYNEQFF. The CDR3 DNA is TGTGCCAGCAGCTCTACAGGGCTATATTCCTACAATGAGCAGTTCTTC.

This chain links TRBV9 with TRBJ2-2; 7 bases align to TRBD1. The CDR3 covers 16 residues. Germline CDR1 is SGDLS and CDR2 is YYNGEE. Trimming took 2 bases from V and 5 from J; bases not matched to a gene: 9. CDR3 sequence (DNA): TGTGCCAGCAGCGTGAGGGGGCGCCTCGGAACCGGGGAGCTGTTTTTT. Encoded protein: CASSVRGRLGTGELFF.

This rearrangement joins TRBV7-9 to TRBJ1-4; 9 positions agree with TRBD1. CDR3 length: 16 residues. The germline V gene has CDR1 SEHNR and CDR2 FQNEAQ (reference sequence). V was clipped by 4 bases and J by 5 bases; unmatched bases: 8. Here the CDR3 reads CASSSGPGTGNEKLFF. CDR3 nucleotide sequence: TGTGCCAGCAGCTCCGGACCCGGGACAGGGAATGAAAAACTGTTTTTT.

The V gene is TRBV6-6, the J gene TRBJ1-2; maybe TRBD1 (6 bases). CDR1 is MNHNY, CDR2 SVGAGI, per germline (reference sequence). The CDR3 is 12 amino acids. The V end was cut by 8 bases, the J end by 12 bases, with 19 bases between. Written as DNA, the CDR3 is TGTGCCAGCGGAATCGACAGGCCCCCGGACACCTTC. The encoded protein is CASGIDRPPDTF.

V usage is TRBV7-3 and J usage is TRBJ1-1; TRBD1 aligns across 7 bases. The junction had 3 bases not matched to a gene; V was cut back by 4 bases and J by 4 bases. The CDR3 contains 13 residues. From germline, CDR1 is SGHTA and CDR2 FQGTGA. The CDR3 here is CASSSQGVTEAFF. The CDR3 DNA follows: TGTGCCAGCAGCTCCCAGGGGGTCACTGAAGCTTTCTTT. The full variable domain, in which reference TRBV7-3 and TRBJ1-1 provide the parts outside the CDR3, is GAGVSQTPSNKVTEKGKYVELRCDPISGHTALYWYRQSLGQGPEFLIYFQGTGAADDSGLPNDRFFAVRPEGSVSTLKIQRTERGDSAVYLCASSSQGVTEAFFGQGTRLTVV.

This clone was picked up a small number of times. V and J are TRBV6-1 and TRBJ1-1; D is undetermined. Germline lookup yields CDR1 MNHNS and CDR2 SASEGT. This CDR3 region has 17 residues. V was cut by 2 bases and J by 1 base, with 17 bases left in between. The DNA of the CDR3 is TGTGCCAGCAGTGAATGGGGAGAATTGAGAGGGAACACTGAAGCTTTCTTT. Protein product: CASSEWGELRGNTEAFF.

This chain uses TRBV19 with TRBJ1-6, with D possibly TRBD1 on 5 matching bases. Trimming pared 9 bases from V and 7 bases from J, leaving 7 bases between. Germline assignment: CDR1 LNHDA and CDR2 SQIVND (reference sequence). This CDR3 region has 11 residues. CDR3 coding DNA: TGTGCCAGCGCAGGGAATTCACCCCTCCACTTT. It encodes CASAGNSPLHF.